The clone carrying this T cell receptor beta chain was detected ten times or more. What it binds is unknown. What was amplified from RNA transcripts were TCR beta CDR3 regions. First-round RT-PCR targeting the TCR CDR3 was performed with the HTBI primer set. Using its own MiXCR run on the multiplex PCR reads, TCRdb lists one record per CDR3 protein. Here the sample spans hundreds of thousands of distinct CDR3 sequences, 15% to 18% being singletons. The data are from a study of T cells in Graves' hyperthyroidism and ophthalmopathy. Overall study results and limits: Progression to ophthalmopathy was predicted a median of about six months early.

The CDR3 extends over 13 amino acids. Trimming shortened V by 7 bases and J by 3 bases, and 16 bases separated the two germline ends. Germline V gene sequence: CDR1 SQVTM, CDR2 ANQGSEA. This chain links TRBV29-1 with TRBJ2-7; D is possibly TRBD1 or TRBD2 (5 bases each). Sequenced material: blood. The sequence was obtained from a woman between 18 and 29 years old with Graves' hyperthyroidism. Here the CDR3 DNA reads TGCAGCGCCCTTTCGGGACCGGGCTACGAGCAGTACTTC. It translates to CSALSGPGYEQYF.